This T cell receptor (beta chain) stems from a study of early stage breast cancer tumors. The overall study: Of roughly 17 invasive breast tumors, about a dozen were hormone receptor-positive, HER2-negative.

Repertoires were generated with immunoSEQ multiplex PCR, while TCRdb's copy carries only in-frame clones and drops some. The table includes 30,000 to 40,000 clones, 70% to 85% detected once. CDR1 and CDR2 from the germline V gene are MNHEY and SVGAGI. V lost 4 bases, J lost 6 bases, and 8 bases stayed unmatched. The CDR3 runs 14 residues. Study-level points and caveats: Bulk DNA sequencing of unsorted cells missed chain pairing and markers.

As regards this clone: Its antigen is undetermined.

The J gene is TRBJ1-2, the V gene TRBV6-5, with TRBD1 matching over 7 bases. The origin of this receptor is a person in their sixties or seventies with breast cancer. The sample comprised blood. CDR3 DNA: TGTGCCAGCAGTTCGCAGGGAGGGGGCAATGGCTACACCTTC. This codes for CASSSQGGGNGYTF.